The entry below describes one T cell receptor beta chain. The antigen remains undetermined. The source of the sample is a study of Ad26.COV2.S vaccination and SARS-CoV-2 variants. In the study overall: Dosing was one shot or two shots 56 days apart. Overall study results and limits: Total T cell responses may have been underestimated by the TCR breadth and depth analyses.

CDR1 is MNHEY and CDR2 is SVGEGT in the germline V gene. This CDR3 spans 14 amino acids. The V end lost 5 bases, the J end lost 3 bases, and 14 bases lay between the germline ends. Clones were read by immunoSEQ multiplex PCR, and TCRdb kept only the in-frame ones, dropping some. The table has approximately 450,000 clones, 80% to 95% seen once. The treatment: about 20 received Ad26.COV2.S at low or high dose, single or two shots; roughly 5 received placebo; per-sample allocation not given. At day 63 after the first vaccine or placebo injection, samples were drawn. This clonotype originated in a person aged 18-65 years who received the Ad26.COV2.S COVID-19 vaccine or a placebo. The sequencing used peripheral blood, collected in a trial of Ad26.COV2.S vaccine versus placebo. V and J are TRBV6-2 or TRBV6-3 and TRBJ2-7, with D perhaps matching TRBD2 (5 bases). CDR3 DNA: TGTGCCAGCAGTCGATCTACTAGAGGCTACGAGCAGTACTTC. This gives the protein CASSRSTRGYEQYF.